The 12 T cell receptor beta chains below come from one sample, sequenced in a study of glioma-infiltrating T cells after dendritic cell vaccination listed by TCRdb under 2016. Libraries were constructed by the immunoSEQ multiplex PCR assay. This is the immuneACCESS table as TCRdb keeps it, with only in-frame sequences that have V and J called. A part of the clones is gone; compared with another copy, unresolved V genes explain less than half, and the rest is unexplained. This sample is represented by approximately 100,000 clones; about four fifths of them were singletons. Of the sample, roughly 12% falls within the top ten clones. The sequenced sample was blood, obtained before dendritic cell vaccination. The origin of the receptors is a human donor with glioblastoma.

This clone was picked up one time. This chain uses TRBV5-6 with TRBJ1-5; D is ambiguous. V was pared by 5 bases and J by 4 bases, with 10 bases between. The length of the CDR3 is 13 residues. Germline V gene sequence: CDR1 SGHDT, CDR2 YYEEEE. The CDR3 DNA is TGTGCCAGCAGTCGCACAGCTAATCAGCCCCAGCATTTT. The encoded protein is CASSRTANQPQHF.

The chain combines TRBV7-2 with TRBJ2-7; 8 nucleotides align to TRBD2. Germline values: CDR1 SGHTA, CDR2 FQGNSA. V lost 3 bases and J lost 1; bases outside the gene matches: 5. This CDR3 has 15 amino acids. In nucleotides, the CDR3 is TGTGCCAGCAGCTTTGCTCCGGGGGGGTCCTACGAGCAGTACTTC. Translation: CASSFAPGGSYEQYF.

CDR3 residues: CASSFSGYNEQFF. The CDR3 DNA is TGTGCCAGCAGCTTTTCCGGGTACAATGAGCAGTTCTTC. The chain joins TRBV11-2 to TRBJ2-1, with D unclear. CDR3 length: 13 residues. CDR1 is SGHAT, CDR2 FQNNGV, per germline. The V end was cut by 3 bases, the J end by 4 bases, with 7 bases between.

This clone has just one count. V and J are TRBV7-3 and TRBJ1-1, with TRBD1 as a possible D gene (6 bases). Germline V gene data show CDR1 as SGHTA and CDR2 as FQGTGA. V lost 1 base to trimming and J lost 5 bases, with 14 bases between them. This CDR3 comprises 15 residues. CDR3 in amino acids: CASSLNAGEGTEAFF. The CDR3 nucleotides read TGTGCCAGCAGCTTAAATGCAGGGGAGGGGACTGAAGCTTTCTTT.

This clone has only one observation. The chain links TRBV7-2 to TRBJ2-3; possible D gene TRBD1, 5 bases. The germline CDR1 and CDR2 sequences are SGHTA and FQGNSA. This CDR3 is 12 amino acids long. The V end was cut by 5 bases, the J end by 8 bases, with 11 bases between. Written as DNA, the CDR3 is TGTGCCAGCAGCCCCCCCCAGGGTACGCAGTATTTT. It codes for CASSPPQGTQYF.

The CDR3 reads CASQRGNYGYTF. The DNA of the CDR3 is TGTGCCAGCCAAAGGGGAAACTATGGCTACACCTTC. V usage is TRBV2 and J usage is TRBJ1-2; TRBD1 is a possible D gene (5 bases). V was shortened by 8 bases and J by 2 bases, with 9 bases between the two germline ends. The length of the CDR3 is 12 residues. Germline CDR1 SNHLY, CDR2 FYNNEI.

This clone was observed a handful of times. The chain is built from TRBV6-6 and TRBJ2-1, with 7 bases lining up with TRBD1. The CDR3 spans 12 residues. J lost 5 bases, V lost 8 bases, and 3 bases had no gene match. From germline, CDR1 is MNHNY and CDR2 SVGAGI (reference sequence). The CDR3 nucleotides are TGTGCCAGCGAACAGGGGAACAATGAGCAGTTCTTC. Its protein is CASEQGNNEQFF.

This clone was seen a handful of times. The V and J genes are TRBV13 and TRBJ2-7; the D is unclear. The CDR3 contains 12 residues. Germline CDR1 and CDR2: PRHDT and FYEKMQ (reference sequence). Trimming removed 6 bases from V and 3 bases from J, with 9 bases in between. CDR3 nucleotide sequence: TGTGCCAGCAGTGCACAGTACTACGAGCAGTACTTC. This codes for CASSAQYYEQYF.

V usage is TRBV18 and J usage is TRBJ1-3; 10 bases match TRBD1. This CDR3 has 16 amino acids. V dropped 3 bases and J dropped 0; count of bases not matched to a gene: 2. The germline V gene has CDR1 KGHSH and CDR2 LQKENI. CDR3 in amino acids: CASSPRTGGSGNTIYF. The CDR3 DNA sequence: TGTGCCAGCTCACCGAGGACAGGGGGCTCTGGAAACACCATATATTTT.

J is TRBJ1-2 and V is TRBV7-8, with 8 bases identical to TRBD1. V lost 6 bases, J lost 5 bases, and 23 bases stayed unmatched. This CDR3 has 19 amino acids. Germline lookup yields CDR1 SGHVS and CDR2 FQNEAQ. The CDR3 spells CASSSDAGQVHTNPYGYTF. The CDR3 DNA is TGTGCCAGCAGTTCCGATGCGGGACAGGTTCATACCAACCCTTATGGCTACACCTTC.

This clone was counted a few times. V usage is TRBV11-2 and J usage is TRBJ1-4; 8 bases agree with TRBD1. The junction had 12 bases not matched to a gene; V was cut back by 0 bases and J by 3 bases. Germline V gene sequence: CDR1 SGHAT, CDR2 FQNNGV. CDR3 length equals 19 residues. CDR3: CASSLDYRGDRGANEKLFF. The CDR3 coding sequence is TGTGCCAGCAGCTTAGACTATAGGGGCGACAGGGGAGCTAATGAAAAACTGTTTTTT.

The rearrangement links TRBV19 to TRBJ1-1; D unresolved. Germline loops: CDR1 LNHDA, CDR2 SQIVND (reference sequence). The length of the CDR3 is 9 residues. In nucleotides, the CDR3 is TGTCCCCAGAACACTGAAGCTTTCTTT. Its protein is CPQNTEAFF.